These T cell receptor beta chains were read from a single sample in a study of blood T cell repertoires in COVID-19. Assay: immunoSEQ multiplex PCR; the TCRdb copy retains only in-frame clones and omits some. The data show around 210,000 clones, around 92% seen once. The sample consisted of PBMCs or T cells enriched from blood (not recorded which). The receptor source for this set is a woman between 18 and 30 years old who had recovered from COVID-19. CDR3s include the opening cysteine and the closing phenylalanine or tryptophan. The D gene is left open where the match is weak. Expanded clones get a size class; other rows say once, few or many, or leave the size out.

CDR3nt | CDR3aa | v_gene | d_gene | abundance | j_gene
TGCGCCAGCAGCCGGAGCGCGGGGGAGGAGACCCAGTACTTC | CASSRSAGEETQYF | TRBV5-1 | TRBD2 | - | TRBJ2-5
TGTGCCAGCAGCTTAGCGGGGGGGCCTCTGGATGAGCAGTTCTTC | CASSLAGGPLDEQFF | TRBV5-4 | TRBD2 | - | TRBJ2-1
TGTGCCAGCAGTCGCACAGGGGGTAGCAATCAGCCCCAGCATTTT | CASSRTGGSNQPQHF | TRBV6-5 | TRBD1 | - | TRBJ1-5
TGTGCCAGTAGCCGGGACAGAACAGATCAGCCCCAGCATTTT | CASSRDRTDQPQHF | TRBV19 | TRBD1 | - | TRBJ1-5
TGTGCCAGCAGTCCAAGGACAAGGCTATACGAGCAGTACTTC | CASSPRTRLYEQYF | TRBV27 | - | once | TRBJ2-7
TGTGCCAGCACCCTCGGCACTGAAGCTTTCTTT | CASTLGTEAFF | TRBV11-2 | - | - | TRBJ1-1
TGTGCTTCTGGAGATGAGGTTCACACTGAAGCTTTCTTT | CASGDEVHTEAFF | TRBV19 | - | - | TRBJ1-1
TGCGCCAGCAGCTTGTCGCAGGGGACCTCCTTTGGGGCCAACGTCCTGACTTTC | CASSLSQGTSFGANVLTF | TRBV5-1 | - | - | TRBJ2-6
TGCGCCAGCAGCCAACAACAGTACCTAGGAAACACCATATATTTT | CASSQQQYLGNTIYF | TRBV4-1 | - | - | TRBJ1-3
TGTGCCAGTAGGAGGAATACCGGAAACACCATATATTTT | CASRRNTGNTIYF | TRBV19 | - | - | TRBJ1-3
TGTGCCACCAGTGGGACAGGGATCGCCGGGGAGCTGTTTTTT | CATSGTGIAGELFF | TRBV24-1 | TRBD1 | once | TRBJ2-2
TGTGCCAGCAGTGACCTCGGGTCCACCGGGGAGCTGTTTTTT | CASSDLGSTGELFF | TRBV6-4 | - | - | TRBJ2-2
TGTGCCAGCAGACTAGACAGGGCCGAGCAGTACTTC | CASRLDRAEQYF | TRBV2 | TRBD1 | - | TRBJ2-7
TGTGCCAGCAGCCCTCAGGGGGGAGGCTATGGCTACACCTTC | CASSPQGGGYGYTF | TRBV7-9 | TRBD1 | - | TRBJ1-2
TGTGCCAGCAGTTTGGGACTACTTTACAATGAGCAGTTCTTC | CASSLGLLYNEQFF | TRBV27 | TRBD2 | - | TRBJ2-1
TGTGCCAGCAGCCCCCAAGCGGGCCAAGAGACCCAGTACTTC | CASSPQAGQETQYF | TRBV9 | - | - | TRBJ2-5
TGCGCCAGCAGCTTTCGACAAGATCTCAGGGATGGCTACACCTTC | CASSFRQDLRDGYTF | TRBV5-1 | - | - | TRBJ1-2
TGTGCCAGCAGCTTAGAACTGCGGAACACTGAAGCTTTCTTT | CASSLELRNTEAFF | TRBV7-9 | - | - | TRBJ1-1
TGTGCCAGCAGTGAACGAGTTGGCTACACCTTC | CASSERVGYTF | TRBV2 | - | - | TRBJ1-2
TGCGCCAGCAGCTTGGTGGGGGGATCCTATAATTCACCCCTCCACTTT | CASSLVGGSYNSPLHF | TRBV5-1 | - | - | TRBJ1-6
TGTGCCAGCAGCTTAGGTGCCAGCTCCTACAATGAGCAGTTCTTC | CASSLGASSYNEQFF | TRBV11-2 | - | - | TRBJ2-1
TGTGCCACCAGCAGAGTACGGGGGGGTACCAATGAGCAGTTCTTC | CATSRVRGGTNEQFF | TRBV15 | TRBD2 | once | TRBJ2-1
TGTGCCTGGAACATACAGGGTTACACTGAAGCTTTCTTT | CAWNIQGYTEAFF | TRBV30 | - | - | TRBJ1-1
TGTGCCAGCTCTATTGGAGGACGGACTGAAGCTTTCTTT | CASSIGGRTEAFF | TRBV18 | - | - | TRBJ1-1
TGTGCCAGCAGGGCAGACTCCCACGAGCAGTACTTC | CASRADSHEQYF | TRBV2 | - | - | TRBJ2-7
TGTGCCACTGATCGACAGGGGGACTTGAACACCGGGGAGCTGTTTTTT | CATDRQGDLNTGELFF | TRBV2 | TRBD1 | - | TRBJ2-2
TGTGCCAGCAGTTATCGAGAGGAGACCCAGTACTTC | CASSYREETQYF | TRBV6-2/TRBV6-3 | - | - | TRBJ2-5
TGTGCCAGCAGTAATCGCGACTATGGCTACACCTTC | CASSNRDYGYTF | TRBV2 | - | - | TRBJ1-2
TGTGCCAGCAGTTCCATAACCGGGACAGGGGCCGTCCTTGGGAATTCACCCCTCCACTTT | CASSSITGTGAVLGNSPLHF | TRBV28 | TRBD1 | - | TRBJ1-6
TGTGCCAGCAGCCTCGCCCTGGTAGAGGAGCAGTACTTC | CASSLALVEEQYF | TRBV5-4 | - | - | TRBJ2-7
TGTGCCAGCAGCCTAGGGGCTAACACTGAAGCTTTCTTT | CASSLGANTEAFF | TRBV7-9 | - | - | TRBJ1-1
TGTGCCAGCAGTCCCGGGACAGGGGGCCGGGGCTACACCTTC | CASSPGTGGRGYTF | TRBV2 | TRBD1 | - | TRBJ1-2
TGTGCCAGCTCTCTCACTCGTAATAGCAATCAGCCCCAGCATTTT | CASSLTRNSNQPQHF | TRBV18 | - | - | TRBJ1-5
TGTGCCACCAGCAACGACAGGGGGCTTGGGAATGAGCAGTTCTTC | CATSNDRGLGNEQFF | TRBV15 | TRBD1 | - | TRBJ2-1
TGCGCCAGCAGCCAAGGAGGGCGGGGGGCGGTACCGCCCGAGCAGTACTTC | CASSQGGRGAVPPEQYF | TRBV4-1 | TRBD2 | - | TRBJ2-7
TGTGCCAGCGCAGGGTCCTCTGGGGCCAACGTCCTGACTTTC | CASAGSSGANVLTF | TRBV2 | - | - | TRBJ2-6
TGTGCCAGCAGCCAAGAAGGCAGGGGAGGCTACACCTTC | CASSQEGRGGYTF | TRBV3-1/TRBV3-2 | - | once | TRBJ1-2